The rows below give T cell receptor beta chains drawn from one sample of a study of blood T cell repertoires in COVID-19. Assay: immunoSEQ multiplex PCR; the TCRdb copy retains only in-frame clones and omits some. The table has some 73,000 clones, approximately 77% seen once. The sequenced sample consisted of peripheral blood. The origin of the receptors is a man aged 65-85 years with COVID-19, enrolled during active disease. CDR3s include the opening cysteine and the closing phenylalanine or tryptophan. The D gene is left open where the match is weak. For some rows the clone size is stated as once, few or many, or as a class when expanded; others skip it.

15	TRBV24-1	TRBJ1-4	few	TRBD1	TGTGCCACCAGTGATCCGACAGGGGGAGGCGAAAAACTGTTTTTT	CATSDPTGGGEKLFF
15	TRBV6-5	TRBJ2-1	.	.	TGTGCCAGCAGTTACGGAGAGCCCGCCTACAATGAGCAGTTCTTC	CASSYGEPAYNEQFF
15	TRBV6-2/TRBV6-3	TRBJ1-5	.	TRBD1	TGTGCCAGCAGTTTTACAGGGGGCGCGAATCAGCCCCAGCATTTT	CASSFTGGANQPQHF
15	TRBV4-1	TRBJ1-1	few	.	TGCGCCAGCAGCCAAGTCCGGACAGCGAACACTGAAGCTTTCTTT	CASSQVRTANTEAFF
12	TRBV12-5	TRBJ1-1	few	TRBD1	TGTGCTAGTGGTTTGTCGACAGGGAGGGCTTTCTTT	CASGLSTGRAFF
13	TRBV6-6	TRBJ1-2	.	.	TGTGCCAGCACCGCCCGAGAGGGAAATGGCTACACCTTC	CASTAREGNGYTF
17	TRBV6-2/TRBV6-3	TRBJ2-7	.	.	TGTGCCAGCAGTTTACTAACCGGCGGGACAGCCTCCTACGAGCAGTACTTC	CASSLLTGGTASYEQYF
20	TRBV24-1	TRBJ2-1	.	TRBD2	TGTGCCACCAGTGATTTTAGGGGACTAGCGGGACCTAGCTCCTACAATGAGCAGTTCTTC	CATSDFRGLAGPSSYNEQFF
12	TRBV24-1	TRBJ2-5	.	.	TGTGCCACCAGTGATTTCCGGGAGACCCAGTACTTC	CATSDFRETQYF
12	TRBV28	TRBJ1-1	.	.	TGTGCCAGCGTCGGTGGTAGTGTTGGAGCTTTCTTT	CASVGGSVGAFF
14	TRBV3-1/TRBV3-2	TRBJ2-5	.	TRBD2	TGTGCCGGGAAAACGAGCGGGAGTATGGAGACCCAGTACTTC	CAGKTSGSMETQYF
16	TRBV5-1	TRBJ2-7	.	.	TGCGCCAGCAGCCTGGGTTTTAGCAGGGGCACCTACGAGCAGTACTTC	CASSLGFSRGTYEQYF
13	TRBV30	TRBJ1-2	.	TRBD1	TGTGCCTGGGGGACAGGGGGATTCTATGGCTACACCTTC	CAWGTGGFYGYTF
13	TRBV7-2	TRBJ2-7	.	.	TGTGCCAGCAGCAGCGGGCCAACCTACGAGCAGTACTTC	CASSSGPTYEQYF
13	TRBV20-1	TRBJ2-7	.	.	TGCAGTGCTAGTCTCGACATCTCCTACGAGCAGTACTTC	CSASLDISYEQYF
16	TRBV7-8	TRBJ2-3	.	TRBD2	TGTGCCAGCAGCCCCCGGACTAGCGGGAGTGCAGATACGCAGTATTTT	CASSPRTSGSADTQYF
15	TRBV4-1	TRBJ2-7	.	.	TGCGCCAGCAGCCAGGAATGGACAGTCCCCTACGAGCAGTACTTC	CASSQEWTVPYEQYF
13	TRBV6-4	TRBJ1-2	.	.	TGTGCCAGCAGCTTAGGGAGTAACTATGGCTACACCTTC	CASSLGSNYGYTF
18	TRBV28	TRBJ1-3	.	TRBD1	TGTGCCAGCAGTCCTCCCCCGGGACAGGGCGACTCTGGAAACACCATATATTTT	CASSPPPGQGDSGNTIYF
15	TRBV3-1/TRBV3-2	TRBJ2-1	few	.	TGTGCCAGCAAACAAGCGGGCCCGTCCTACAATGAGCAGTTCTTC	CASKQAGPSYNEQFF
16	TRBV11-2	TRBJ2-2	few	.	TGTGCCAGCAGCTTAATGTTCGGGAGGAACACCGGGGAGCTGTTTTTT	CASSLMFGRNTGELFF
15	TRBV27	TRBJ1-3	.	.	TGTGCCAGCAGGCCCTTGGAGGCAGGAGGAAACACCATATATTTT	CASRPLEAGGNTIYF
14	TRBV15	TRBJ1-2	few	TRBD1	TGTGCCACCAGCAGAGCGGACAGGGGGTATGGCTACACCTTC	CATSRADRGYGYTF
20	TRBV15	TRBJ2-2	.	TRBD2	TGTGCCACCAGCAGAGATATTGGACTAGCGGGAGTCAAGAACACCGGGGAGCTGTTTTTT	CATSRDIGLAGVKNTGELFF
15	TRBV27	TRBJ1-1	.	.	TGTGCCAGCAGTTTGGGGGCAGGGTTAAGCACTGAAGCTTTCTTT	CASSLGAGLSTEAFF
15	TRBV7-3	TRBJ2-3	.	TRBD2	TGTGCCAGCGCCCTGGGGACTAGCGGCACAGATACGCAGTATTTT	CASALGTSGTDTQYF
14	TRBV11-3	TRBJ2-7	.	.	TGTGCCAGCAGCTCCAACAGATTCCCCTACGAGCAGTACTTC	CASSSNRFPYEQYF
12	TRBV6-2/TRBV6-3	TRBJ1-1	.	.	TGTGCCAGCAGGCCTACAATCACTGAAGCTTTCTTT	CASRPTITEAFF
14	TRBV18	TRBJ1-2	.	.	TGTGCCAGCTCACCCCAGGCGACTAACTATGGCTACACCTTC	CASSPQATNYGYTF
12	TRBV7-3	TRBJ2-5	few	.	TGTGCCAGCAGCTTCCGGGGGGAGACCCAGTACTTC	CASSFRGETQYF
17	TRBV7-2	TRBJ2-1	once	TRBD2	TGTGCCAGCAGCTCGCCTCCTGGGACTAGCGGGAGCAATGAGCAGTTCTTC	CASSSPPGTSGSNEQFF
18	TRBV7-2	TRBJ1-6	few	.	TGTGCCAGCAGCCCACGCCTACGTAGGAGCTCCTATAATTCACCCCTCCACTTT	CASSPRLRRSSYNSPLHF
16	TRBV25-1	TRBJ2-2	.	TRBD2	TGTGCCAGCAGTGAAGCTAGCGGGAGGGCCTCCGGGGAGCTGTTTTTT	CASSEASGRASGELFF
14	TRBV7-2	TRBJ1-2	.	.	TGTGCCAGCAGCTTAGACAGGGATAATGTTGGCTACACCTTC	CASSLDRDNVGYTF
13	TRBV10-3	TRBJ1-5	.	TRBD1	TGTGCCATCAGCGGACAGGGGGATCAGCCCCAGCATTTT	CAISGQGDQPQHF
14	TRBV7-2	TRBJ2-7	.	.	TGTGCCAGCAGCTTAGGCGGACTTCCCTACGAGCAGTACTTC	CASSLGGLPYEQYF
12	TRBV30	TRBJ1-2	few	.	TGTGCCTGCCCGGGATCTCACTATGGCTACACCTTC	CACPGSHYGYTF
14	TRBV7-2	TRBJ2-3	few	TRBD1	TGTGCCAGCAGCTTTGACAGGGTCACAGATACGCAGTATTTT	CASSFDRVTDTQYF
16	TRBV11-3	TRBJ2-2	.	TRBD2	TGTGCCAGCAGCTCACCGAGCGGGGGCGACACCGGGGAGCTGTTTTTT	CASSSPSGGDTGELFF
16	TRBV18	TRBJ2-1	.	.	TGTGCCAGCTCACTATCTGGAGCGGTCTCCTACAATGAGCAGTTCTTC	CASSLSGAVSYNEQFF
14	TRBV19	TRBJ2-1	once	TRBD1	TGTGCCAGTAGTGATTACAGGACAGGGAATGAGCAGTTCTTC	CASSDYRTGNEQFF
14	TRBV7-2	TRBJ2-2	.	.	TGTGCCAGCAGTCAGTCTCACGCCACCGGGGAGCTGTTTTTT	CASSQSHATGELFF
17	TRBV15	TRBJ2-3	.	TRBD2	TGTGCCACCAGCTCCCCCGGACTAGCGGGGGTCAAGGATACGCAGTATTTT	CATSSPGLAGVKDTQYF
12	TRBV29-1	TRBJ1-2	few	.	TGCAGCGTTGGAGGGCACGGGTTCGGCTACACCTTC	CSVGGHGFGYTF
15	TRBV9	TRBJ1-2	.	.	TGTGCCAGCAGCGTAGGTACAGGGATGTTTTATGGCTACACCTTC	CASSVGTGMFYGYTF
15	TRBV6-5	TRBJ2-7	.	TRBD2	TGTGCCAGCAGTCCACAAACTAGCGGGAGATACGAGCAGTACTTC	CASSPQTSGRYEQYF
14	TRBV30	TRBJ2-5	.	TRBD2	TGTGCCTGGAGGAAACCGGGAGGTCGGGAGACCCAGTACTTC	CAWRKPGGRETQYF
16	TRBV27	TRBJ1-2	.	TRBD1	TGTGCCAGCCTGCCACTACGCGGGACAGGGAAGAATGGCTACACCTTC	CASLPLRGTGKNGYTF
14	TRBV27	TRBJ2-7	.	.	TGTGCCAGCAGTTTTTCGGGACAAAACTACGAGCAGTACTTC	CASSFSGQNYEQYF
16	TRBV6-2/TRBV6-3	TRBJ2-3	.	TRBD1	TGTGCCAGCAGTTACCGAGGGACAGGGGCCACAGATACGCAGTATTTT	CASSYRGTGATDTQYF
15	TRBV15	TRBJ1-2	once	TRBD1	TGTGCCACCAGCAGAGGGCAGGGGGCAAGCTATGGCTACACCTTC	CATSRGQGASYGYTF
16	TRBV4-1	TRBJ2-7	.	TRBD2	TGCGCCAGCAGCCAAGATCTCGCTAGCGGGGGCTACGAGCAGTACTTC	CASSQDLASGGYEQYF
15	TRBV27	TRBJ2-7	.	.	TGTGCCAGCAGTCCACTAGCTTCTCGGGGCTACGAGCAGTACTTC	CASSPLASRGYEQYF
14	TRBV28	TRBJ1-5	few	.	TGTGCCAGCAGTTTAGTCCTCAGCAATCAGCCCCAGCATTTT	CASSLVLSNQPQHF
11	TRBV7-9	TRBJ1-4	.	.	TGTGCCTCAGCGGGGGTGGAAAAACTGTTTTTT	CASAGVEKLFF
13	TRBV27	TRBJ2-7	.	.	TGTGCCAGCAGTTCTGTCAGGGATTACGAGCAGTACTTC	CASSSVRDYEQYF